This TCR beta chain was sequenced in a study of prognosis after radiotherapy for stage I lung cancer. Study-level background: About twelve men and 6 or 7 women, aged roughly 53 to 95 and with a median age of approximately 70 years, made up the patients. It was SBRT that served as radiotherapy, in 3 to 5 fractions with a biologically effective dose of at least 100 Gy.

This clonotype occurred once. The CDR3 runs 13 residues. CDR1 is DFQATT and CDR2 is SNEGSKA in the germline V gene (reference sequence). Trimming stripped 5 bases from V and 3 bases from J, with 13 bases between. All patients showed node-negative disease on CT and PET/CT and lacked prior chemotherapy, radiotherapy or other malignancies. Genomic DNA was subjected to two-round multiplex PCR for amplification of TCR beta CDR3. Gene-specific primers for each TRBV and TRBJ gene drove first-round PCR. TCRdb passed the multiplex PCR reads through MiXCR, listing each CDR3 protein once. The data contain approximately 30,000 distinct CDR3 sequences, less than 35% of them singletons.

The source is a donor of 50 years or more with non-small cell lung cancer. Sample: PBMCs, taken before or after stereotactic body radiation therapy (not recorded which). The chain is built from TRBV20-1 and TRBJ1-1, with D perhaps matching TRBD1 (6 bases). CDR3 region: CSAETGSDTEAFF. DNA of the CDR3: TGCAGTGCTGAGACAGGATCTGACACTGAAGCTTTCTTT.